One and the same sample provided the 18 T cell receptor beta chains below, sequenced in a study of T cell changes during pregnancy in multiple sclerosis. Only in-frame clones appear in the TCRdb table, and some are missing; sequencing was by immunoSEQ multiplex PCR. The table includes approximately 32,000 clones, approximately 89% detected once. This specimen consisted of CD8+ T cells from peripheral blood mononuclear cells, obtained in the second trimester of pregnancy. The receptors come from a female donor with multiple sclerosis, enrolled in a pregnancy study.

The CDR3 reads CAWNWGRHTEAFF. CDR3 bases: TGTGCCTGGAATTGGGGGCGTCACACTGAAGCTTTCTTT. V is TRBV30 and J is TRBJ1-1, with D possibly being TRBD1 (6 bases). The CDR3 consists of 13 residues. Germline V CDR1 and CDR2: GTSNPN, SVGIG (reference sequence). Deletions cut 4 bases from V and 3 bases from J, with 12 bases between. Supplemented by reference TRBV30 and TRBJ1-1, the full variable domain reads SQTIHQWPATLVQPVGSPLSLECTVEGTSNPNLYWYRQAAGRGLQLLFYSVGIGQISSEVPQNLSASRPQDRQFILSSKKLLLSDSGFYLCAWNWGRHTEAFFGQGTRLTVV.

Concerning this clone itself: Germline and junction disagree at one end, which may indicate a read error. The chain recombines TRBV7-8 with TRBJ1-5, with TRBD1 matching 9 bases. This CDR3 comprises 14 residues. Germline V CDR1 and CDR2: SGHVS, FQNEAQ. As DNA, the CDR3 is TGTGCCAGCACCTTAGGGACAGGGAATCAGCCCCAGCATTTT. Translation gives CASTLGTGNQPQHF.

The chain is built from TRBV6-1 and TRBJ2-1, with TRBD1 matching 8 bases. V gave up 2 bases and J gave up 2 bases; unmatched junction bases: 2. Germline CDR1 MNHNS, CDR2 SASEGT. CDR3 size: 15 residues. CDR3 sequence reads: CASSELQGAYNEQFF. CDR3 sequence (DNA): TGTGCCAGCAGTGAACTACAGGGGGCCTACAATGAGCAGTTCTTC.

The chain combines TRBV28 with TRBJ2-5; D may be TRBD1 (6 bases). Germline values: CDR1 MDHEN, CDR2 SYDVKM. V was pared by 6 bases and J by 1 base, with 18 bases between. This CDR3 comprises 16 residues. The CDR3, as DNA: TGTGCCAGCAGGGCCAACAGCAAAGGGGGCCAAGAGACCCAGTACTTC. It translates to CASRANSKGGQETQYF.

Only one count was recorded for this clone. The chain joins TRBV9 to TRBJ1-1; D uncertain. V lost 3 bases to trimming and J lost 4 bases, with 13 bases between them. This CDR3 is 14 amino acids long. CDR1 and CDR2 from the germline V gene are SGDLS and YYNGEE. For the CDR3, the DNA is TGTGCCAGCAGCGAGTATAGCCAACCCACTGAAGCTTTCTTT. Translated: CASSEYSQPTEAFF.

The rearrangement links TRBV5-4 to TRBJ1-5, with 7 bases aligning to TRBD1. The CDR3 contains 13 residues. V lost 0 bases and J lost 6; bases outside the gene matches: 0. Looked up from germline, CDR1 is SGHNT and CDR2 is YYREEE (reference sequence). Written as DNA, the CDR3 is TGTGCCAGCAGCTTGGACAGGGGTCAGCCCCAGCATTTT. Translated, it gives CASSLDRGQPQHF.

The rearrangement links TRBV9 to TRBJ2-1, with 9 bases lining up with TRBD2. Germline-derived CDR1 and CDR2 are SGDLS and YYNGEE. CDR3 size: 15 residues. V lost 3 bases and J lost 0; bases outside the gene matches: 1. DNA of the CDR3: TGTGCCAGCAGCGCTAGCGGGGACTCCTACAATGAGCAGTTCTTC. It translates to CASSASGDSYNEQFF. Looking up the rest from reference TRBV9 and TRBJ2-1 gives the full variable domain: DSGVTQTPKHLITATGQRVTLRCSPRSGDLSVYWYQQSLDQGLQFLIQYYNGEERAKGNILERFSAQQFPDLHSELNLSSLELGDSALYFCASSASGDSYNEQFFGPGTRLTVL.

The rearrangement uses TRBV27 and TRBJ1-5; D remains ambiguous. CDR1 and CDR2 from the germline V gene are MNHEY and SMNVEV (reference sequence). CDR3 length: 15 residues. Trimming cost V 1 base and J 0 bases, with 7 bases left between them. CDR3 region: CASSLLQNSNQPQHF. The CDR3 DNA sequence: TGTGCCAGCAGTTTATTACAGAATAGCAATCAGCCCCAGCATTTT.

This chain links TRBV7-8 with TRBJ2-1; 8 nucleotides agree with TRBD2. The CDR3 consists of 18 residues. Trimming took 4 bases from V and 8 from J; bases not matched to a gene: 19. Germline CDR1 SGHVS, CDR2 FQNEAQ. The CDR3 DNA is TGTGCCAGCAGCTCCTCTTATTCCGGGACTAGAAGATCCGATGAGCAGTTCTTC. Amino acids: CASSSSYSGTRRSDEQFF.

This chain joins TRBV6-1 and TRBJ1-2, with 8 bases matching TRBD1. From germline, CDR1 is MNHNS and CDR2 SASEGT. This CDR3 is 14 amino acids long. V shed 1 base, J shed 2 bases, and the junction held 0 bases outside the gene matches. The CDR3 nucleotides are TGTGCCAGCAGTGAAGGACAGGGGAACTATGGCTACACCTTC. It is translated as CASSEGQGNYGYTF.

The V and J genes are TRBV5-6 and TRBJ2-7, with 14 bases fitting TRBD2. J was trimmed by 4 bases and V by 5 bases; bases with no gene match: 14. CDR3 size: 18 residues. Germline V CDR1 and CDR2: SGHDT, YYEEEE. The CDR3 region is CASSGDLPGTSGSYEQYF. As DNA, the CDR3 is TGTGCCAGCAGTGGGGACTTACCCGGGACTAGCGGGAGTTACGAGCAGTACTTC.

V and J are TRBV28 and TRBJ2-7; 10 bases map to TRBD1. CDR1 is MDHEN, CDR2 SYDVKM, per germline. This CDR3 is built from 15 residues. V lost 10 bases to trimming and J lost 2 bases; unmatched junction nucleotides: 11. The CDR3 nucleotides read TGTGCCATACGGACAGGGGGAAGAGGGACCTACGAGCAGTACTTC. The encoded protein is CAIRTGGRGTYEQYF. The whole variable domain, filled in from reference TRBV28 and TRBJ2-7, reads DVKVTQSSRYLVKRTGEKVFLECVQDMDHENMFWYRQDPGLGLRLIYFSYDVKMKEKGDIPEGYSVSREKKERFSLILESASTNQTSMYLCAIRTGGRGTYEQYFGPGTRLTVT.

In nucleotides, the CDR3 is TGTGCCAGCAGCGCGGCTCGGGCGGGGCCGAACACCGGGGAGCTGTTTTTT. Translated: CASSAARAGPNTGELFF. This chain connects TRBV9 to TRBJ2-2; the D gene is possibly TRBD2 (6 bases). The CDR3 loop spans 17 amino acids. The V and J ends lost 3 bases and 0 bases respectively, with 15 bases between them. Germline V gives CDR1 SGDLS, CDR2 YYNGEE. The full variable domain, rest sourced from reference TRBV9 and TRBJ2-2, is DSGVTQTPKHLITATGQRVTLRCSPRSGDLSVYWYQQSLDQGLQFLIQYYNGEERAKGNILERFSAQQFPDLHSELNLSSLELGDSALYFCASSAARAGPNTGELFFGEGSRLTVL.

This clone came up a few times. The V gene is TRBV5-4, the J gene TRBJ2-1; 13 bases line up with TRBD2. CDR1 and CDR2 (germline): SGHNT, YYREEE (reference sequence). CDR3 length equals 15 residues. The junction had 4 bases not matched to a gene; V was cut back by 4 bases and J by 6 bases. CDR3 coding DNA: TGTGCCAGCAGCCCAAGGACTAGCGGGAGCAATGAGCAGTTCTTC. Protein: CASSPRTSGSNEQFF.

The chain employs TRBV28 and TRBJ1-1, with no clear D. The CDR3 runs 15 residues. Looked up from germline, CDR1 is MDHEN and CDR2 is SYDVKM. V shed 4 bases and J shed 0 bases, with 12 bases lying between them. CDR3 residues: CASSSFLSVNTEAFF. In DNA form, the CDR3 reads TGTGCCAGCAGTTCTTTCCTATCTGTGAACACTGAAGCTTTCTTT.

The chain carries TRBV5-4 and TRBJ2-7; D is perhaps TRBD1 (5 bases). V was cut by 2 bases and J by 5 bases, with 8 bases left in between. This CDR3 has 12 amino acids. CDR1 and CDR2 (germline): SGHNT, YYREEE (reference sequence). The CDR3 nucleotides are TGTGCCAGCAGCTTCACAGGCAACGAGCAGTACTTC. Translated: CASSFTGNEQYF. The variable domain in full, completed from reference TRBV5-4 and TRBJ2-7, reads ETGVTQSPTHLIKTRGQQVTLRCSSQSGHNTVSWYQQALGQGPQFIFQYYREEENGRGNFPPRFSGLQFPNYSSELNVNALELDDSALYLCASSFTGNEQYFGPGTRLTVT.

The rearrangement joins TRBV10-1 to TRBJ1-5; 8 nucleotides agree with TRBD1. After removal of 9 bases from V and 0 bases from J, the junction contained 10 bases not matched to a gene. The germline V gene has CDR1 WNHNN and CDR2 SYGVQD (reference sequence). The CDR3 sequence is 16 residues long. This CDR3 is CARHYNRGDSNQPQHF. Here the CDR3 DNA reads TGCGCCAGGCATTATAACAGGGGGGATAGCAATCAGCCCCAGCATTTT.

The CDR3 DNA is TGTGCCAGCAGCATCGGACTAGCGGATGAGCAGTACTTC. The encoded protein is CASSIGLADEQYF. V is TRBV9 and J is TRBJ2-7, with 10 bases that match TRBD2. Looked up from germline, CDR1 is SGDLS and CDR2 is YYNGEE. This CDR3 has 13 amino acids. The V and J ends lost 4 bases and 7 bases, in that order; junction bases with no gene match: 5.